The 18 T cell receptor beta chains reported below all come from one sample, sequenced in a study of graft-versus-host responses after intestinal transplantation. The protocol was immunoSEQ multiplex PCR, while the TCRdb copy is restricted to in-frame clones and leaves out a portion. The repertoire holds tens of thousands of clones, with less than 95% as singletons. Sequencing was performed on PBMCs, taken nearly 670 days after intestinal transplant. The receptors derive from a human patient who received an intestinal transplant, so some T cells may come from the graft donor.

The chain recombines TRBV30 with TRBJ2-2; D gene uncertain. The CDR3 loop spans 12 amino acids. V shed 5 bases and J shed 3 bases, with 7 bases lying between them. CDR1 is GTSNPN and CDR2 is SVGIG in the germline V gene (reference sequence). As DNA, the CDR3 is TGTGCCTGGTTCAGCCACACCGGGGAGCTGTTTTTT. Translated, it gives CAWFSHTGELFF.

The chain links TRBV9 to TRBJ2-7; 9 bases agree with TRBD1. Germline-derived CDR1 and CDR2 are SGDLS and YYNGEE. J was trimmed by 3 bases and V by 3 bases; bases with no gene match: 7. The CDR3 is 15 residues long. The CDR3 reads CASSAEDRGNYEQYF. For the CDR3, the DNA is TGTGCCAGCAGCGCCGAGGACAGGGGCAACTACGAGCAGTACTTC.

The chain recombines TRBV20-1 with TRBJ1-1; TRBD1 might be the D (6 bases). The CDR3 consists of 11 residues. V was clipped by 7 bases and J by 6 bases, with 12 bases between them. Germline loops: CDR1 DFQATT, CDR2 SNEGSKA (reference sequence). Written as DNA, the CDR3 is TGCAGTGTCTACAGGGTCCCTGAAGCTTTCTTT. Protein: CSVYRVPEAFF.

This chain joins TRBV9 and TRBJ1-5; D call uncertain. The CDR3 has 15 amino acids. V was pared by 4 bases and J by 5 bases, with 16 bases between. CDR1 is SGDLS and CDR2 is YYNGEE in the germline V gene. This chain's CDR3 is CASSQGGRVDQPQHF. CDR3 DNA: TGTGCCAGCAGCCAAGGTGGCCGGGTGGATCAGCCCCAGCATTTT. The whole variable domain, filled in from reference TRBV9 and TRBJ1-5, reads DSGVTQTPKHLITATGQRVTLRCSPRSGDLSVYWYQQSLDQGLQFLIQYYNGEERAKGNILERFSAQQFPDLHSELNLSSLELGDSALYFCASSQGGRVDQPQHFGDGTRLSIL.

The rearrangement uses TRBV9 and TRBJ1-6, with D possibly being TRBD1 (6 bases). V shed 0 bases and J shed 8 bases, with 12 bases lying between them. There are 15 residues in the CDR3. From germline, CDR1 is SGDLS and CDR2 YYNGEE. The CDR3 DNA is TGTGCCAGCAGCGTAGACAGGGCCGGGGATTCACCCCTCCACTTT. Amino acid sequence: CASSVDRAGDSPLHF.

The J gene is TRBJ2-3, the V gene TRBV7-3; D gene ambiguous. CDR3 length: 15 residues. Per the germline V gene, CDR1 is SGHTA and CDR2 is FQGTGA. Trimming took off 0 bases at V and 4 bases at J, with 11 bases between the two ends. Written as DNA, the CDR3 is TGTGCCAGCAGCTTAACCACTAATCCGCCAGATACGCAGTATTTT. It translates to CASSLTTNPPDTQYF.

V and J are TRBV18 and TRBJ1-2; D is undetermined. Germline V gene data show CDR1 as KGHSH and CDR2 as LQKENI. V was clipped by 1 base and J by 1 base, with 4 bases between them. The CDR3 contains 13 residues. CDR3 sequence reads: CASSPQVNYGYTF. The CDR3 DNA reads TGTGCCAGCTCACCACAAGTTAACTATGGCTACACCTTC.

The V gene is TRBV9, the J gene TRBJ1-2, with D possibly matching TRBD1 (6 bases). CDR1 and CDR2 (germline): SGDLS, YYNGEE. V lost 3 bases and J lost 6, with 15 bases in between. The CDR3 consists of 14 residues. The CDR3 DNA reads as TGTGCCAGCAGCGCCTCCCAGGGGCTGAATGGCTACACCTTC. Its translation: CASSASQGLNGYTF.

The chain has TRBV7-9 and TRBJ2-7, with 10 positions matching TRBD1. V was clipped by 3 bases and J by 2 bases; unmatched bases: 4. Germline CDR1 SEHNR, CDR2 FQNEAQ (reference sequence). The CDR3 loop spans 15 amino acids. The CDR3 sequence is CASSFFGTGAYEQYF. The CDR3 bases are TGTGCCAGCAGCTTCTTTGGGACAGGGGCCTACGAGCAGTACTTC.

The V and J genes are TRBV6-5 and TRBJ1-1; D gene uncertain. V dropped 0 bases and J dropped 5 bases, with 16 bases sitting between them. In germline, CDR1 is MNHEY, CDR2 SVGAGI. CDR3 length: 16 amino acids. DNA of the CDR3: TGTGCCAGCAGTTACTCCGCCACCACGAGGAGAACTGAAGCTTTCTTT. Translated: CASSYSATTRRTEAFF.

The chain employs TRBV7-8 and TRBJ1-2; D possibly corresponds to TRBD1 (6 bases). Deletions cut 5 bases from V and 2 bases from J, with 9 bases between. This CDR3 has 13 amino acids. Germline assignment: CDR1 SGHVS and CDR2 FQNEAQ. CDR3 nucleotide sequence: TGTGCCAGCAGCCCCCAGGGGAACTATGGCTACACCTTC. Its protein product is CASSPQGNYGYTF.

The rearrangement links TRBV7-2 to TRBJ1-6; D call uncertain. From germline, CDR1 is SGHTA and CDR2 FQGNSA. The V and J ends lost 1 base and 10 bases respectively, with 14 bases between them. The CDR3 spans 15 residues. The CDR3 is CASSLDTAGESPLHF. The CDR3 coding sequence is TGTGCCAGCAGCTTAGATACAGCGGGAGAATCACCCCTCCACTTT. Using reference TRBV7-2 and TRBJ1-6 for the parts outside the CDR3, the full variable domain is GAGVSQSPSNKVTEKGKDVELRCDPISGHTALYWYRQSLGQGLEFLIYFQGNSAPDKSGLPSDRFSAERTGGSVSTLTIQRTQQEDSAVYLCASSLDTAGESPLHFGNGTRLTVT.

The chain recombines TRBV15 with TRBJ1-2, with 10 bases fitting TRBD1. The CDR3 totals 17 residues. Germline values: CDR1 LNHNV, CDR2 YYDKDF (reference sequence). The junction had 9 bases not matched to a gene; V was cut back by 1 base and J by 4 bases. CDR3 sequence reads: CATSRGFGGTGVYGYTF. The CDR3 region has the DNA TGTGCCACCAGCAGAGGGTTCGGTGGGACAGGGGTCTATGGCTACACCTTC.

The genes are TRBV4-2 and TRBJ1-2; possible D gene TRBD1, 6 bases. Between the trimmed V and J ends, which lost 4 bases and 7 bases, there was a span of 25 bases. The CDR3 contains 17 residues. CDR1 and CDR2 from the germline V gene are LGHNA and YNFKEQ. The CDR3 loop reads CASSPNVLLGGRGGYTF. The CDR3 DNA reads as TGTGCCAGCAGCCCCAATGTGCTCCTCGGGGGGCGCGGTGGCTACACCTTC.

This clone occurred once. The gene calls are TRBV5-1 and TRBJ2-3; D ambiguous. Germline assignment: CDR1 SGHRS and CDR2 YFSETQ. Trimming shortened V by 9 bases and J by 6 bases, and 11 bases separated the two germline ends. The length of the CDR3 is 11 residues. The CDR3 sequence: CATPGSDTQYF. CDR3 nucleotides: TGCGCCACCCCCGGGTCGGATACGCAGTATTTT.

The rearrangement joins TRBV7-9 to TRBJ2-7; TRBD2 matches 9 bases. This CDR3 is built from 14 residues. J was trimmed by 0 bases and V by 5 bases; bases with no gene match: 2. Germline CDR1 reads SEHNR; CDR2 reads FQNEAQ (reference sequence). CDR3 DNA sequence: TGTGCCAGCAGCCGGACTAGCGTCTCCTACGAGCAGTACTTC. Amino acid sequence: CASSRTSVSYEQYF.

V is TRBV6-5 and J is TRBJ1-4; 9 bases are shared with TRBD1. The CDR3 covers 15 residues. J gave up 7 bases and V 3 bases, and 6 bases lay outside the gene matches. Germline values: CDR1 MNHEY, CDR2 SVGAGI. CDR3 in amino acids: CASSYSGQGGEKLFF. The CDR3 DNA reads TGTGCCAGCAGTTATTCGGGACAGGGTGGTGAAAAACTGTTTTTT.

The chain has TRBV7-2 and TRBJ2-2; 7 bases are a match to TRBD2. Germline CDR1 and CDR2: SGHTA and FQGNSA. The CDR3 length is 16 residues. V was clipped by 4 bases and J by 0 bases; unmatched bases: 5. CDR3 DNA: TGTGCCAGCAGCTCCGGCGGGGGATCGAACACCGGGGAGCTGTTTTTT. It translates to CASSSGGGSNTGELFF.